This T cell receptor (beta chain) is from a study of response to subunit inactivated influenza vaccine. In TCRdb, the RT-PCR reads were re-called with MiXCR into one record per CDR3 protein. This repertoire shows around 710,000 distinct CDR3 sequences, about 15% found once; its top ten account for 6.5% to 8.5%. CDR3 length: 15 amino acids. J was trimmed by 9 bases and V by 0 bases; bases with no gene match: 6. CDR1 and CDR2 (germline): SGHRS, YFSETQ. Concerning this clonotype: Its antigen is currently unknown.

Study-wide results and caveats: That few new T cells are recruited by each seasonal influenza vaccination was the authors' suggestion.

The V call is TRBV5-1, the J call TRBJ2-1; 10 nucleotides agree with TRBD1. This specimen consisted of PBMCs from blood, obtained around two weeks before vaccination. This clonotype was obtained from a middle-aged man who received an inactivated influenza vaccine. CDR3 protein: CASSLGGQGTGEQFF. The CDR3 coding sequence is TGCGCCAGCAGCTTGGGGGGACAGGGGACGGGTGAGCAGTTCTTC.